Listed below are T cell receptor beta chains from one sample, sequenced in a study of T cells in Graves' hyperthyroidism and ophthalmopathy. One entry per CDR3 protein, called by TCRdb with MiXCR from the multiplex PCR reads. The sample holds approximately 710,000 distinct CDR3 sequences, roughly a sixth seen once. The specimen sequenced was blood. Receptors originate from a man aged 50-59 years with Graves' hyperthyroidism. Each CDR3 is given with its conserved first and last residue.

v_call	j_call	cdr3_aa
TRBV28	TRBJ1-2	CASSLPSYGYTF
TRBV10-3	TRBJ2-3	CAISADQTLAATQYF
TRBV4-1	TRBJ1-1	CASSQVELNEMNTEAFF
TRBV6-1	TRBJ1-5	CASSKRRSNQPQHF
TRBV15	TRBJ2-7	CATSSRQSSYEQYF
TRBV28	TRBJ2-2	CASSFPGGITGELFF
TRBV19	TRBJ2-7	CASSDGTPYEQYF
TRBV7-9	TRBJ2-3	CASSLDGGIQYF
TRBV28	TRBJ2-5	CASSLQDLLKTQYF
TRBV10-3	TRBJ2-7	CAISESTPYRASSYEQYF
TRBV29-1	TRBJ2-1	CSVLAGTSGSGEQFF
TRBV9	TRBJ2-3	CASSDPTGSFTDTQYF
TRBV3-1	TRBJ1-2	CASSQKGEANYGYTF
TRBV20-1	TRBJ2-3	CSAGDRGHTDTQYF
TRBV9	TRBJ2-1	CASSPPQGASGRRSYNEQFF
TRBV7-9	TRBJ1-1	CASSQQGTRTEAFF
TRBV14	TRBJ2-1	CASSQDQRGAFF
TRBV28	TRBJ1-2	CATLLVTFSNYGYTF
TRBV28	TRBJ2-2	CASSVPGLARPDTGELFF
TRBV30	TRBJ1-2	CAWSSFGYGYTF
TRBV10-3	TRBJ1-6	CAIMGTDNSPLHF
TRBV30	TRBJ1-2	CAWRRDNYGYTF
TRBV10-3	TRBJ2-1	CAISGGEFSYNEQFF
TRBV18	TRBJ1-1	CASSPRQAVNTEAFF
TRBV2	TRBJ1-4	CASSADSPGEKLFF
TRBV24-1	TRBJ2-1	CATSDPLTQGARYNEQFF
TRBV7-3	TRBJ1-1	CASSLAGKPGTEAFF
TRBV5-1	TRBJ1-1	CASSPGWKNTEAFF
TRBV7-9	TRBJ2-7	CASSWDHAYEQYF